One and the same sample provided the 9 T cell receptor beta chains below, sequenced in a study of T cell repertoires in cytomegalovirus infection. Via MiXCR, TCRdb re-called the reads, giving one row per CDR3 protein. Seen here are some 170,000 distinct CDR3 sequences, about 18% observed once, and the top ten hold about 23%. Sequencing used CD8+ T cells from PBMCs. These receptors were taken from a human donor in good health (CMV status not recorded). Some clones in this sample may be carry-over from other donors' samples.

This chain links TRBV6-2 or TRBV6-3 with TRBJ2-1; 11 bases align to TRBD2. This CDR3 has 15 residues. J gave up 8 bases and V 7 bases, and 10 bases lay outside the gene matches. Germline loops: CDR1 MNHEY, CDR2 SVGEGT. Written as DNA, the CDR3 is TGTGCCAGCACTCCTCTAGCGGGGGGTTATGATGAGCAGTTCTTC. Protein product: CASTPLAGGYDEQFF.

V is TRBV12-3 or TRBV12-4 and J is TRBJ2-2; the match to TRBD1 covers 7 bases. With V trimmed by 5 bases and J by 4 bases, 7 bases remained unmatched. The CDR3 runs 15 residues. The CDR3 DNA sequence: TGTGCCAGCAGTCCAGACAGGGTCGGCACCGGGGAGCTGTTTTTT. It yields the protein CASSPDRVGTGELFF.

The V gene is TRBV28, the J gene TRBJ1-5; no firm D call. This CDR3 has 16 amino acids. Trimming removed 6 bases from V and 0 bases from J, with 15 bases in between. CDR1 and CDR2 from the germline V gene are MDHEN and SYDVKM. The CDR3 reads CASRMTTDYSNQPQHF. The CDR3 DNA follows: TGTGCCAGCAGGATGACGACGGATTATAGCAATCAGCCCCAGCATTTT.

This clonotype was observed a handful of times. The J gene is TRBJ2-2, the V gene TRBV15, with D perhaps TRBD2 (6 bases). The CDR3 is made up of 17 amino acids. Trimming left V 1 base short and J 7 bases short, with 19 bases between. The germline V gene has CDR1 LNHNV and CDR2 YYDKDF (reference sequence). CDR3 DNA sequence: TGTGCCACCAGCAGAGCCTTCCCCACTAGCTTGGACGGGGAGCTGTTTTTT. Translating it yields CATSRAFPTSLDGELFF.

In its sample, this clonotype was seen a few times. The gene calls are TRBV2 and TRBJ2-1; possibly TRBD2 for D (7 bases). The CDR3 sequence is 14 residues long. CDR1 and CDR2 from the germline V gene are SNHLY and FYNNEI. Trimming pared 4 bases from V and 7 bases from J, leaving 14 bases between. As DNA, the CDR3 is TGTGCCAGCAGTGGGGAGGGGGTCGAGAATGAGCAGTTCTTC. It is translated as CASSGEGVENEQFF.

This clonotype was detected only a few times. The chain employs TRBV6-5 and TRBJ2-2; D may be TRBD1 (6 bases). Germline lookup yields CDR1 MNHEY and CDR2 SVGAGI. CDR3 length: 15 amino acids. V gave up 3 bases and J gave up 5 bases, with 13 bases separating them. The CDR3 spells CASSYNRALTGELFF. The DNA for the CDR3 is TGTGCCAGCAGTTATAACAGGGCTTTGACCGGGGAGCTGTTTTTT.

The gene calls are TRBV7-9 and TRBJ2-1, with a tentative D call TRBD1 (6 bases). CDR3 length equals 16 residues. V was trimmed by 4 bases and J by 0 bases, leaving 13 bases between them. Germline lookup yields CDR1 SEHNR and CDR2 FQNEAQ (reference sequence). The CDR3 coding sequence is TGTGCCAGCAGCTGGGGGACACCGAGCTCCTACAATGAGCAGTTCTTC. The encoded protein is CASSWGTPSSYNEQFF.

The chain has TRBV6-2 or TRBV6-3 and TRBJ2-1, with 9 bases aligning to TRBD2. The CDR3 sequence is 17 residues long. The germline V gene encodes CDR1 MNHEY and CDR2 SVGEGT. V shed 0 bases, J shed 2 bases, and the junction held 5 bases outside the gene matches. CDR3: CASSYSRSGGPYNEQFF. CDR3 nucleotides: TGTGCCAGCAGTTACTCGAGGAGCGGGGGGCCCTACAATGAGCAGTTCTTC.

V and J are TRBV20-1 and TRBJ2-7, with 10 bases identical to TRBD1. This CDR3 has 14 residues. Germline lookup yields CDR1 DFQATT and CDR2 SNEGSKA (reference sequence). The V and J ends lost 3 bases and 4 bases, in that order; junction bases with no gene match: 6. Here the CDR3 reads CSARLRDRGYEQYF. In DNA form, the CDR3 reads TGCAGTGCTAGGCTCCGGGACAGGGGTTACGAGCAGTACTTC.